This TCR beta chain was obtained from a study of cytomegalovirus exposure and HLA in healthy donors. 60 Vbeta and 13 Jbeta primers were used in PCR. Some clones are missing from TCRdb's copy, which holds only in-frame ones; the method was immunoSEQ multiplex PCR. The table records some 160,000 clones, around 80% of them present only once. The sequencing sample was made of PBMCs. This clonotype originated in a man between 18 and 35 years old in good health and CMV-seronegative.

The CDR3 spells CASSDYSEAFF. In DNA form, the CDR3 reads TGTGCCAGCAGTGATTACTCTGAAGCTTTCTTT. V and J are TRBV25-1 and TRBJ1-1; D unresolved. The germline gives CDR1 MGHDK, CDR2 SYGVNS. CDR3 length equals 11 residues. V lost 3 bases and J lost 6, with 5 bases in between.